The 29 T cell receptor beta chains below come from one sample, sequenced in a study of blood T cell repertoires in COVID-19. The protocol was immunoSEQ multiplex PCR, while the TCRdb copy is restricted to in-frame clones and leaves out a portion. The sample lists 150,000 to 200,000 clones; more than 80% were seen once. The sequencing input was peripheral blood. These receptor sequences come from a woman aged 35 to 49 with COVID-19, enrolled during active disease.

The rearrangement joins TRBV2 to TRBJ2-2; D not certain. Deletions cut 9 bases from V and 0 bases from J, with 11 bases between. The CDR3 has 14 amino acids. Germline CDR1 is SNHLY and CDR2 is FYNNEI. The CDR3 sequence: CASIMATNTGELFF. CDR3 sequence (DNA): TGTGCCAGTATCATGGCCACGAACACCGGGGAGCTGTTTTTT.

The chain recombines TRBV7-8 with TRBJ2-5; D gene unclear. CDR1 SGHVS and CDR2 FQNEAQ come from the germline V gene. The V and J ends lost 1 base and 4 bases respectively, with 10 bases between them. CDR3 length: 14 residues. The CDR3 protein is CASSLGPVRETQYF. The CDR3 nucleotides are TGTGCCAGCAGCTTAGGGCCAGTCAGAGAGACCCAGTACTTC.

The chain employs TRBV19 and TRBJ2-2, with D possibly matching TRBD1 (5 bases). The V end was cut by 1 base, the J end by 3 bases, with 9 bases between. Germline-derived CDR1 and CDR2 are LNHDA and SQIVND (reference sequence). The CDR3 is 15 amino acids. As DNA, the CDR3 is TGTGCCAGTAGTATAGGGGGCGCTTACACCGGGGAGCTGTTTTTT. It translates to CASSIGGAYTGELFF.

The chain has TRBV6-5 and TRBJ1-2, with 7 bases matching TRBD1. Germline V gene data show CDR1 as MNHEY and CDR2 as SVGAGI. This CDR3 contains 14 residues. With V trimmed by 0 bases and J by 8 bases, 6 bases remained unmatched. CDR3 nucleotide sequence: TGTGCCAGCAGTTACTCAGGGGGCGTGGAAGGCTACACCTTC. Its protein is CASSYSGGVEGYTF.

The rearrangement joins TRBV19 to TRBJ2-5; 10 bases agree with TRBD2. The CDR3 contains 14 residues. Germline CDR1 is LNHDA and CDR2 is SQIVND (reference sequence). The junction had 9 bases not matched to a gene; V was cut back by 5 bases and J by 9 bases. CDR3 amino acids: CASSAAGGGVAQYF. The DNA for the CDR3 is TGTGCCAGTAGTGCAGCGGGAGGGGGAGTCGCCCAGTACTTC.

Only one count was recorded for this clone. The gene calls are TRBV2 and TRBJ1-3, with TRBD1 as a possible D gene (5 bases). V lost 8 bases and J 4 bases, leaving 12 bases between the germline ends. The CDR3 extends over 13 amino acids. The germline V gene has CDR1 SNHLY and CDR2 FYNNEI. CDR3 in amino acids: CASQGSGGNTIYF. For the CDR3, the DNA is TGTGCCAGCCAGGGCTCCGGGGGAAACACCATATATTTT.

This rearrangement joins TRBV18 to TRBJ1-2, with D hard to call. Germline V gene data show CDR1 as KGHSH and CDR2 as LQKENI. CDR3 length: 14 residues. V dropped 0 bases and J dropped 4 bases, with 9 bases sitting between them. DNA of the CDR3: TGTGCCAGCTCACCACCCGACACTCCCTATGGCTACACCTTC. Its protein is CASSPPDTPYGYTF.

The CDR3 sequence: CASSPTSGRASTDTQYF. The DNA of the CDR3 is TGTGCCAGCAGCCCCACTAGCGGGAGGGCTAGCACAGATACGCAGTATTTT. The chain couples TRBV5-4 to TRBJ2-3, with 13 nucleotides matching TRBD2. The CDR3 loop spans 17 amino acids. V shed 4 bases, J shed 0 bases, and the junction held 5 bases outside the gene matches. Germline loops: CDR1 SGHNT, CDR2 YYREEE (reference sequence).

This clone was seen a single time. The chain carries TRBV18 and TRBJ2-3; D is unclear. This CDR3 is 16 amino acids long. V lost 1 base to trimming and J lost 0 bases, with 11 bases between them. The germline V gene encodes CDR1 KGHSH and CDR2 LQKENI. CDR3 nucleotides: TGTGCCAGCTCACCACTTTTATCACGGAGCACAGATACGCAGTATTTT. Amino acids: CASSPLLSRSTDTQYF. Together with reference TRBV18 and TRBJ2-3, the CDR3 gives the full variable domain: NAGVMQNPRHLVRRRGQEARLRCSPMKGHSHVYWYRQLPEEGLKFMVYLQKENIIDESGMPKERFSAEFPKEGPSILRIQQVVRGDSAAYFCASSPLLSRSTDTQYFGPGTRLTVL.

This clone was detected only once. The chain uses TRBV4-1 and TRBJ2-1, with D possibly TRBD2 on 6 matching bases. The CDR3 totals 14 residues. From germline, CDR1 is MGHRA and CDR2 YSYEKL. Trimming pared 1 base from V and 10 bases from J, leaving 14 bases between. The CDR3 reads CASSQAVLAQEQFF. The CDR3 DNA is TGCGCCAGCAGCCAAGCAGTACTAGCACAAGAGCAGTTCTTC.

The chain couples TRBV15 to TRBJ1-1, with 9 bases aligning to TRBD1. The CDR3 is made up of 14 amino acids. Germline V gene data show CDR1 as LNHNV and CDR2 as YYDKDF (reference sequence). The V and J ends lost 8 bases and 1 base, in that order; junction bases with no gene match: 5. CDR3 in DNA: TGTGCCACCGAGACAGGGGGGAAGAACACTGAAGCTTTCTTT. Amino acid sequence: CATETGGKNTEAFF.

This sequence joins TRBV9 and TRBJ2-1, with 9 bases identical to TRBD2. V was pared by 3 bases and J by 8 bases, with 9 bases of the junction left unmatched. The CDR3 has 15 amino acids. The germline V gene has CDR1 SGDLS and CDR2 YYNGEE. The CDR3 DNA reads TGTGCCAGCAGCGCCGGGGTAGCGGGAGTGTATGAGCAGTTCTTC. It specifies CASSAGVAGVYEQFF.

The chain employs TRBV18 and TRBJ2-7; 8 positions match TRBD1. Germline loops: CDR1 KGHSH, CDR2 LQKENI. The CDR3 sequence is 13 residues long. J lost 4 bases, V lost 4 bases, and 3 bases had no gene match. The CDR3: CASSLHRGYEQYV. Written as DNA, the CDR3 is TGTGCCAGCTCACTCCACAGGGGGTACGAGCAGTACGTC.

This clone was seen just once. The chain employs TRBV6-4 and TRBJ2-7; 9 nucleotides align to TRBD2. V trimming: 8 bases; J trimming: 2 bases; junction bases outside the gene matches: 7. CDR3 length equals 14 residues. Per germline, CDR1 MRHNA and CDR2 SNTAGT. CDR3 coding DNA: TGTGCCAGCCAGCCTCGACTAGCGGCCTACGAGCAGTACTTC. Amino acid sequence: CASQPRLAAYEQYF.

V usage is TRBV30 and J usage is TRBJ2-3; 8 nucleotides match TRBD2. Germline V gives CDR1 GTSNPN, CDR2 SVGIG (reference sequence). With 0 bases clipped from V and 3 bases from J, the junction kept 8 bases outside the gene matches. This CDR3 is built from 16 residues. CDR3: CAWSVRSGARTDTQYF. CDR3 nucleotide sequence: TGTGCCTGGAGTGTACGTAGCGGGGCCAGGACAGATACGCAGTATTTT.

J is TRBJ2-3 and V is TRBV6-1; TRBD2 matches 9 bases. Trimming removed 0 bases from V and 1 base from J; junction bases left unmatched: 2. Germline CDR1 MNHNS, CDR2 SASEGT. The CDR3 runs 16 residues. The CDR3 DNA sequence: TGTGCCAGCAGTGAAGCCGGCGGGGGGGGCACAGATACGCAGTATTTT. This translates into CASSEAGGGGTDTQYF.

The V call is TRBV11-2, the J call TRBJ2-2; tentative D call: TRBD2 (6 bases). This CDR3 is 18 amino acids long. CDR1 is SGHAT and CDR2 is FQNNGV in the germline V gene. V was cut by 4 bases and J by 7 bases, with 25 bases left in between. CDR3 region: CASSSLAHSGRQIGELFF. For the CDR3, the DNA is TGTGCCAGCAGCTCCCTGGCCCATAGCGGTCGTCAAATCGGGGAGCTGTTTTTT.

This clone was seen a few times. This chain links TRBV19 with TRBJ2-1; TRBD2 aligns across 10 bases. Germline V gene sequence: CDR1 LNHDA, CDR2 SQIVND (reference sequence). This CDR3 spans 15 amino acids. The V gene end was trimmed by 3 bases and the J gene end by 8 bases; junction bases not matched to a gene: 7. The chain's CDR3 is CASSMLSGGAHEQFF. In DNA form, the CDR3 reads TGTGCCAGTAGTATGTTGAGCGGGGGGGCCCATGAGCAGTTCTTC.

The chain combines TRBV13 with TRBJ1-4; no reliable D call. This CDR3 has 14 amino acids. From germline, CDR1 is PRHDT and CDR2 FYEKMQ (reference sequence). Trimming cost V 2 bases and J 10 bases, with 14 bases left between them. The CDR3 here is CASSLSPGQGKLFF. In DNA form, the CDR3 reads TGTGCCAGCAGCTTAAGTCCAGGTCAAGGAAAACTGTTTTTT.

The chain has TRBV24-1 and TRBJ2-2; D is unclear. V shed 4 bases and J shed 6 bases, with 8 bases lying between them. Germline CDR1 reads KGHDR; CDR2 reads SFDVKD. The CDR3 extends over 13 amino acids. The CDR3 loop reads CATSDPIPGELFF. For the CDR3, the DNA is TGTGCCACCAGTGACCCCATCCCCGGGGAGCTGTTTTTT.

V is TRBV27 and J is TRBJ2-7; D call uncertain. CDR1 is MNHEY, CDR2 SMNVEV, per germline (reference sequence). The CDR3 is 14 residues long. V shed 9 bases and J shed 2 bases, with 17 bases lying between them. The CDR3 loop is CASLAQRPPYEQYF. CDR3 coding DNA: TGTGCCAGTCTGGCTCAACGTCCCCCCTACGAGCAGTACTTC.

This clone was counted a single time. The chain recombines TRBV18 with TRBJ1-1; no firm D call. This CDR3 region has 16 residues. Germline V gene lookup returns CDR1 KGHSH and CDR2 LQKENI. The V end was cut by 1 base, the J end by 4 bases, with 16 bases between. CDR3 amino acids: CASSPLGGESRTEAFF. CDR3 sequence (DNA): TGTGCCAGCTCACCACTAGGAGGTGAAAGCCGCACTGAAGCTTTCTTT.

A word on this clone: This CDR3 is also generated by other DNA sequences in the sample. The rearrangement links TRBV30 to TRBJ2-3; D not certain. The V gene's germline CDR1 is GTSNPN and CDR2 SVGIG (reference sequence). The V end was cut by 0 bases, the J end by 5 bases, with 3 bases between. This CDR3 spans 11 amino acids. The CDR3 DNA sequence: TGTGCCTGGAGTGTTCTAGATACGCAGTATTTT. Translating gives CAWSVLDTQYF. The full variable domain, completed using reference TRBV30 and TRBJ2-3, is SQTIHQWPATLVQPVGSPLSLECTVEGTSNPNLYWYRQAAGRGLQLLFYSVGIGQISSEVPQNLSASRPQDRQFILSSKKLLLSDSGFYLCAWSVLDTQYFGPGTRLTVL.

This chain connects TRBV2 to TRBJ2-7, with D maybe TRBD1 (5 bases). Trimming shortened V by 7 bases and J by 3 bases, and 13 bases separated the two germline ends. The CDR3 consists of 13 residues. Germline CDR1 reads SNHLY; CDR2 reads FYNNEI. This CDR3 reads CASKPDRHYEQYF. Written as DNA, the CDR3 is TGTGCCAGCAAACCAGACAGACACTACGAGCAGTACTTC.

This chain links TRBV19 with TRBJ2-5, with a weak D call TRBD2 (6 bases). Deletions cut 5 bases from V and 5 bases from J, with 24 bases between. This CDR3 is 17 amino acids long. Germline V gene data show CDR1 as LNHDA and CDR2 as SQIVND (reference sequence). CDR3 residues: CASSLMGIGRRRETQYF. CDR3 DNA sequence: TGTGCCAGTAGTCTGATGGGGATTGGGAGGAGAAGGGAGACCCAGTACTTC.

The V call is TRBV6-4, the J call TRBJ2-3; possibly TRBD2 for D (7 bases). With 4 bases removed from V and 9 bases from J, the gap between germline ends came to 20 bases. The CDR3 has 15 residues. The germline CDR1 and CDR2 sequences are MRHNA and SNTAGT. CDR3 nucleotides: TGTGCCAGCAGTGCGGAGGGGGGGCAGAGGATGACGCAGTATTTT. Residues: CASSAEGGQRMTQYF.

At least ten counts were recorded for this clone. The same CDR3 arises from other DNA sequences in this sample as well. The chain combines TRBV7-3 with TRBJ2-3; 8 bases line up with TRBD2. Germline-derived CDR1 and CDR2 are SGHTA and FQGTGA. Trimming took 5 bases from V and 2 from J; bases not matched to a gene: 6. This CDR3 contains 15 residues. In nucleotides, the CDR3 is TGTGCCAGCAGCCAGAGCGGGGGCCTCACAGATACGCAGTATTTT. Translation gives CASSQSGGLTDTQYF. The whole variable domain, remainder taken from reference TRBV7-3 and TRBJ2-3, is GAGVSQTPSNKVTEKGKYVELRCDPISGHTALYWYRQSLGQGPEFLIYFQGTGAADDSGLPNDRFFAVRPEGSVSTLKIQRTERGDSAVYLCASSQSGGLTDTQYFGPGTRLTVL.

The CDR3 DNA sequence: TGTGCCAGCAGCGTCGATACGGGAGCCCCTACCTACGAGCAGTACTTC. This sequence encodes CASSVDTGAPTYEQYF. This chain links TRBV9 with TRBJ2-7, with D tentatively TRBD2 (6 bases). Germline V CDR1 and CDR2: SGDLS, YYNGEE. The CDR3 has 16 residues. V shed 2 bases and J shed 2 bases, with 17 bases lying between them.

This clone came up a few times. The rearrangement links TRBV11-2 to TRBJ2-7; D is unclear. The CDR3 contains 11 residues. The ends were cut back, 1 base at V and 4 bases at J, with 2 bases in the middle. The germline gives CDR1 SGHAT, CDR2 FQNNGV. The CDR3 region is CASSLVYEQYF. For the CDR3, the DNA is TGTGCCAGCAGCTTAGTATACGAGCAGTACTTC.